This is a list of T cell receptor beta chains from one sample in a study of blood T cell repertoires in COVID-19. Sequencing was performed with immunoSEQ multiplex PCR; in TCRdb, only in-frame clones are kept and a portion is missing. The table has 28,000 or so clones, around 91% seen once. Sample: peripheral blood. All receptors come from a man aged 65 to 85 with acute or convalescent COVID-19. The CDR3 runs from the conserved cysteine through the conserved F or W. The D gene is left open where the match is weak.

D gene,V gene,J gene,CDR3 protein
-,TRBV19,TRBJ1-5,CASSINDGTAGFNQPQHF
-,TRBV7-9,TRBJ2-7,CASSSRRVSSYEQYF
-,TRBV3-1/TRBV3-2,-,CASREQGGTGELFF
TRBD1,TRBV5-1,TRBJ2-1,CASSPGQGSYNEQFF
-,TRBV6-2/TRBV6-3,TRBJ2-3,CASSQGLALGTDTQYF
TRBD2,TRBV5-1,TRBJ2-3,CASSWALAGGTTDTQYF
-,TRBV6-5,TRBJ1-4,CASSRGWANEKLFF
-,TRBV6-5,TRBJ1-5,CASTRGEDQPQHF
-,TRBV28,TRBJ2-5,CASSLVGVSETQYF
-,TRBV29-1,TRBJ1-4,CSAGKGDEKLFF
TRBD2,TRBV11-2,TRBJ2-1,CASSLTSGIYNEQFF
TRBD1,TRBV27,TRBJ2-3,CASSLSGTGWDTQYF
-,TRBV7-2,TRBJ1-5,CASSFSWGDQPQHF
-,TRBV19,TRBJ2-7,CASSRSGGLPEQYF
-,TRBV11-2,TRBJ1-2,CASSYGSGRGGYTF
TRBD1,TRBV6-1,TRBJ2-7,CASSDPGQGHEQYF
TRBD2,TRBV28,TRBJ2-5,CASSLAGGGGETQYF
-,TRBV4-3,TRBJ2-1,CASSQDRRLVQFF
-,TRBV7-2,TRBJ2-1,CASSLPGMTYNEQFF
-,TRBV7-8,TRBJ2-2,CASSLAQASTGELFF
-,TRBV10-3,TRBJ1-2,CAITDEGGYGYTF
TRBD1,TRBV5-1,TRBJ1-1,CASSLAGTGAEAFF
TRBD1,TRBV7-2,TRBJ2-7,CASRTGQPSYEQYF
TRBD1,TRBV2,TRBJ1-2,CASSEIRGPPYGYTF
-,TRBV19,TRBJ1-4,CASSTQKTPPAGYTNEKLFF
-,TRBV21-1,TRBJ2-5,CASSKTALARETQYF
-,TRBV3-1/TRBV3-2,TRBJ2-3,CASSHRTVGDTQYF
-,TRBV15,TRBJ1-3,CATSSTGFSGNTIYF
-,TRBV3-1/TRBV3-2,TRBJ1-2,CASSQSGTPNYGYTF
-,TRBV10-3,TRBJ2-7,CAISESGDRAYEQYF
-,TRBV19,TRBJ2-7,CASSMSIQGVWQYF